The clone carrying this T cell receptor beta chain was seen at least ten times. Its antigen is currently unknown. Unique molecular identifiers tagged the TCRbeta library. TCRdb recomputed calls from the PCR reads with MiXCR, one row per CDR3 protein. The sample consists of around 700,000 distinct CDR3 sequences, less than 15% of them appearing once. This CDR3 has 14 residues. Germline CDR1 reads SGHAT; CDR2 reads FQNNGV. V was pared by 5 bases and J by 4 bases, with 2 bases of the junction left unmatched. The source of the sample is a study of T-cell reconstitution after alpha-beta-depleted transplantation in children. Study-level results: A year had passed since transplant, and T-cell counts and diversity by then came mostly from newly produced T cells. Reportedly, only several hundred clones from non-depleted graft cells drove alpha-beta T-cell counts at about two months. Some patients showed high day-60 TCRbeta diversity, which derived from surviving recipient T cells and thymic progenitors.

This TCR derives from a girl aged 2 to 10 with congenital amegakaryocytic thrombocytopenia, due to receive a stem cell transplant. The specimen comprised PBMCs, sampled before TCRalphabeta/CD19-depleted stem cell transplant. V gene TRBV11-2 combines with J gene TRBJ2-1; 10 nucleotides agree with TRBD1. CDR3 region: CASSRDRGYNEQFF. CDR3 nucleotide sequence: TGTGCCAGCAGCCGGGACAGGGGATACAATGAGCAGTTCTTC.